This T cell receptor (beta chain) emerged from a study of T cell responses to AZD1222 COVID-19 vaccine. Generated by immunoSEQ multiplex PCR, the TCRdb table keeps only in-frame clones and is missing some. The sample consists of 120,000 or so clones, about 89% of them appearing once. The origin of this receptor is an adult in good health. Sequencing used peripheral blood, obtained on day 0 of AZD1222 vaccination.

CDR3 amino acids: CASSQVPAGGETQYF. The CDR3 DNA reads as TGTGCCAGCAGCCAAGTACCAGCGGGCGGGGAGACCCAGTACTTC. The genes are TRBV3-1 (or the pseudogene TRBV3-2) and TRBJ2-5; D is possibly TRBD2 (6 bases). Germline V lookup: CDR1 LGHDT, CDR2 YNNKEL (reference sequence). Trimming took off 1 base at V and 5 bases at J, with 14 bases between the two ends. The CDR3 totals 15 residues.